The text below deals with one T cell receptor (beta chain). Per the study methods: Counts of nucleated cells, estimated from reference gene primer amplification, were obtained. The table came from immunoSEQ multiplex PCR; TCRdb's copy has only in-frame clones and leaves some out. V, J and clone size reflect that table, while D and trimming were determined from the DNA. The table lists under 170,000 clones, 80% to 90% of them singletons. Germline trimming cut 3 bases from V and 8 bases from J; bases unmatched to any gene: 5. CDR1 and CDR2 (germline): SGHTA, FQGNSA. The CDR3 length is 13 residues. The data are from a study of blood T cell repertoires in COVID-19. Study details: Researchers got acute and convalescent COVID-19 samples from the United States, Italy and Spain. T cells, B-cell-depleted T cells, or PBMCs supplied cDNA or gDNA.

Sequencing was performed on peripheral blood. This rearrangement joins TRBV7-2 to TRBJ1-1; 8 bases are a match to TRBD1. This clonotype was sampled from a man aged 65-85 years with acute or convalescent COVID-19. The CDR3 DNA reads TGTGCCAGCAGCTTCGACCGGGACAGGGAAGCTTTCTTT. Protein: CASSFDRDREAFF.